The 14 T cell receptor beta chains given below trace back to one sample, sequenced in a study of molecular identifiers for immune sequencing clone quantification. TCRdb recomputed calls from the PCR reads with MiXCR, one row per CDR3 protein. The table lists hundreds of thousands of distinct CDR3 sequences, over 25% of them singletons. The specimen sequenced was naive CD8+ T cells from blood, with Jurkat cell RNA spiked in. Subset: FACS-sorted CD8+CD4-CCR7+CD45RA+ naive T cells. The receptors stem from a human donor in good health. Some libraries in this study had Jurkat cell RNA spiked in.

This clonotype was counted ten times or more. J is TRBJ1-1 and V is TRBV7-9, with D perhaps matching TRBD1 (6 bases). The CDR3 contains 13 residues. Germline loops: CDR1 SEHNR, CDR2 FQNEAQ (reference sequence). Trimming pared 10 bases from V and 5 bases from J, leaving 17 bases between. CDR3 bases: TGTGCCACTGCGGGGGGGCTATTAACTGAAGCTTTCTTT. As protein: CATAGGLLTEAFF.

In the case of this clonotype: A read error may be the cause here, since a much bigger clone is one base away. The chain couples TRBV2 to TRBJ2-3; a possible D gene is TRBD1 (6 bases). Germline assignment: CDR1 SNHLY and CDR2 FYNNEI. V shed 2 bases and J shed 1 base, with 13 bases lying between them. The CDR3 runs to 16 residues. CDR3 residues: CASSESLAGGTDTQYF. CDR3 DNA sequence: TGTGCCAGCAGTGAATCGCTGGCAGGGGGCACAGATACGCAGTATTTT.

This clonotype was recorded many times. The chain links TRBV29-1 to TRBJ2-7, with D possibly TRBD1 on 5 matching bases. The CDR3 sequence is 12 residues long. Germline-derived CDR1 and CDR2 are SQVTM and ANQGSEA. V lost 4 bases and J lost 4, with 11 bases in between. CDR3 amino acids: CSVGQGEYEQYF. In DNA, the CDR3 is TGCAGCGTTGGGCAGGGCGAGTACGAGCAGTACTTC.

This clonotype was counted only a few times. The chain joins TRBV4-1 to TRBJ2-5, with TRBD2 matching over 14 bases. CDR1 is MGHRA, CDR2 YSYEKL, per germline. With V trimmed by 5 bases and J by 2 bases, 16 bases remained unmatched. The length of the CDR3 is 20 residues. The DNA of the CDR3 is TGCGCCAGCAGCGGAACGGGACTAGCGGGGGACCACGGAGGGCAAGAGACCCAGTACTTC. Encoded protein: CASSGTGLAGDHGGQETQYF.

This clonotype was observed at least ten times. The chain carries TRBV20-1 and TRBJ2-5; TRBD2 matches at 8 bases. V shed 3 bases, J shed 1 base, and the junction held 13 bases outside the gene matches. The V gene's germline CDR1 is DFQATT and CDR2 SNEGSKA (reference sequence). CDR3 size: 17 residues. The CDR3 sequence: CSASLYVLAGLQETQYF. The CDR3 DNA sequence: TGCAGTGCTAGTCTTTATGTCCTAGCGGGTCTCCAAGAGACCCAGTACTTC.

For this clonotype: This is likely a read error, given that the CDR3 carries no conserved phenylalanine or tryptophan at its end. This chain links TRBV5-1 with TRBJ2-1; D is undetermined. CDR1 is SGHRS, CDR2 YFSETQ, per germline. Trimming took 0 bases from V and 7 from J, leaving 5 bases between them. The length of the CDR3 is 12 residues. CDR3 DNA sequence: TGCGCCAGCAGCTTGGCGGGTAATGAGCAGTTCCTC. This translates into CASSLAGNEQFL.

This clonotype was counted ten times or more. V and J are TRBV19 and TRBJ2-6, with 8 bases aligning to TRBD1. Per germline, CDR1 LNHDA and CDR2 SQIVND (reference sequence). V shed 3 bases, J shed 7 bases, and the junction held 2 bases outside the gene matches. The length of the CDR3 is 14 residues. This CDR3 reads CASSIRGQANVLTF. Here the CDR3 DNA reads TGTGCCAGTAGTATCAGGGGGCAAGCCAACGTCCTGACTTTC. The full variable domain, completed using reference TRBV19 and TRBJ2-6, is DGGITQSPKYLFRKEGQNVTLSCEQNLNHDAMYWYRQDPGQGLRLIYYSQIVNDFQKGDIAEGYSVSREKKESFPLTVTSAQKNPTAFYLCASSIRGQANVLTFGAGSRLTVL.

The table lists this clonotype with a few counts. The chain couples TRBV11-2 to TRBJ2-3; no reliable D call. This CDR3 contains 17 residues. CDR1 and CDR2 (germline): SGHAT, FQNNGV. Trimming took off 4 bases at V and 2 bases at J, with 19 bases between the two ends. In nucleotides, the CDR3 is TGTGCCAGCAGCTCCCCCTCGTCGACGGCTGACACAGATACGCAGTATTTT. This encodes CASSSPSSTADTDTQYF.

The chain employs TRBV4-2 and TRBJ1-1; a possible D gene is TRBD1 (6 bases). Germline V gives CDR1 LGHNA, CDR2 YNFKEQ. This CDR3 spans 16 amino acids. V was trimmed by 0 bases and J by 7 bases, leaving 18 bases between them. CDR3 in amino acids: CASSQDEGGPAIEAFF. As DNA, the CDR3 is TGTGCCAGCAGCCAAGATGAGGGGGGCCCCGCAATTGAAGCTTTCTTT.

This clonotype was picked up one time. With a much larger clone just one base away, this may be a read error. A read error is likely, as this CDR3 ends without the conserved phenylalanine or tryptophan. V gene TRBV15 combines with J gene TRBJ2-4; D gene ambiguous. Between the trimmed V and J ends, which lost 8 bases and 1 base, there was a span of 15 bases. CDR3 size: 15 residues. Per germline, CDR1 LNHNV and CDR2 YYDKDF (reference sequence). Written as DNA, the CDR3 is TGTGCCACCGGCACGTCGCCCGCGGCCAAAAACATTCAGTACCTC. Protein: CATGTSPAAKNIQYL.

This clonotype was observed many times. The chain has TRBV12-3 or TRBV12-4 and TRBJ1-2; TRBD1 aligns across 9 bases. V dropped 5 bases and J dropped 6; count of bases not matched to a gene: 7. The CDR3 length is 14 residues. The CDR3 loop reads CASSPQGAGNGYTF. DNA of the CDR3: TGTGCCAGCAGTCCACAGGGGGCAGGAAATGGCTACACCTTC.

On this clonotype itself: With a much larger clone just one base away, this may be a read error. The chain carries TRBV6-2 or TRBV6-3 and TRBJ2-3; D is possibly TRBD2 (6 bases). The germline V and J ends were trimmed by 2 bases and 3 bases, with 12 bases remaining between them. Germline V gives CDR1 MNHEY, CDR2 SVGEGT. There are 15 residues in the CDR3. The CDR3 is CASSYPTSGTDTQYF. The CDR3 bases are TGTGCCAGCAGTTACCCGACGAGCGGGACAGATACGCAGTATTTT.

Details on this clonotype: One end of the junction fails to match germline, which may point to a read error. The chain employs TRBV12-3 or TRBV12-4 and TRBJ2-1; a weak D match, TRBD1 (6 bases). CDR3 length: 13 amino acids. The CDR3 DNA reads TGTGCCACCGAGGACAGCTCTTTCAATGAGCAGCTCTTC. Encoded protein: CATEDSSFNEQLF.

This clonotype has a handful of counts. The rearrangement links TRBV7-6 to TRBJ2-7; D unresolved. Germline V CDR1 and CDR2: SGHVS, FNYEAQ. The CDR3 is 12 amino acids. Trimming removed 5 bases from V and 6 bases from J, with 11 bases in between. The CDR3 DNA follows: TGTGCCAGCAGCGCTTCTAGTCCCGAGCAGTACTTC. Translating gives CASSASSPEQYF. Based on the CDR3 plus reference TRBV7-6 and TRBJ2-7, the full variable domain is GAGVSQSPRYKVTKRGQDVALRCDPISGHVSLYWYRQALGQGPEFLTYFNYEAQQDKSGLPNDRFSAERPEGSISTLTIQRTEQRDSAMYRCASSASSPEQYFGPGTRLTVT.